The clone carrying this TCR beta chain turned up a few times. Its specificity is unknown. The sample is drawn from a study of T cell repertoires in cytomegalovirus infection. Overall study: In the study, CMV epitopes included recently identified HLA-C-restricted and well-studied HLA-B-restricted ones.

The CDR3 length is 15 residues. V was pared by 5 bases and J by 4 bases, with 4 bases of the junction left unmatched. The germline gives CDR1 MNHEY, CDR2 SVGEGT. TCRdb redid the calling of the reads with MiXCR, one entry per CDR3 protein. The sample has 450,000 to 600,000 distinct CDR3 sequences; approximately 40% are singletons. The chain recombines TRBV6-2 or TRBV6-3 with TRBJ2-1; 11 bases line up with TRBD2. Sequenced here: cultured PBMCs, sampled from culture after CMV antigen stimulation. The receptor's source is a human donor in good health (CMV status not recorded). Some clones in this sample may be carry-over from other donors' samples. CDR3 residues: CASSPVAGGYNEQFF. The CDR3 DNA is TGTGCCAGCAGTCCAGTAGCGGGGGGGTACAATGAGCAGTTCTTC.